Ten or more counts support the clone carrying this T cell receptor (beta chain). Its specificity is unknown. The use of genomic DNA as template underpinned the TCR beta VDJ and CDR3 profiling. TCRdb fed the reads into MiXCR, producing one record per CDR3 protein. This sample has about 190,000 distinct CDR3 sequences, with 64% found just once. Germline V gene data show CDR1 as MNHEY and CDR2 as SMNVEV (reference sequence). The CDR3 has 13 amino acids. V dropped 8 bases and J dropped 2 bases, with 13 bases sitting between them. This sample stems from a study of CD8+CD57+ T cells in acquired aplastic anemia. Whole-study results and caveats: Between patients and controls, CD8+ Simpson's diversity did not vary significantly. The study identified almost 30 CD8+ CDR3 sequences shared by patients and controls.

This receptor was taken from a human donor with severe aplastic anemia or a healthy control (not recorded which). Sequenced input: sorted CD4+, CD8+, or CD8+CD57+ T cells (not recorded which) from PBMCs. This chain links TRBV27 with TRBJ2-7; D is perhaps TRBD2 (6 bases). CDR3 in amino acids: CASQLGGAYEQYF. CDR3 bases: TGTGCCAGCCAGTTAGGAGGGGCCTACGAGCAGTACTTC.